This T cell receptor (beta chain) was obtained from a study of shared clonotypes between healthy human individuals. Germline loops: CDR1 MNHEY, CDR2 SMNVEV (reference sequence). Trimming stripped 6 bases from V and 7 bases from J, with 7 bases between. This CDR3 has 11 residues. Genomic DNA belonging to each subset was distributed in equal measure over several immunoSEQ plates. TCRdb's table, derived via immunoSEQ multiplex PCR, lists solely in-frame clones and lacks some. This table has more than 550,000 clones, less than 95% appearing once. The sample comprised memory CD8+ T cells from PBMCs. Indicated subset: CD45RO+ cells pooled with CCR7-negative TemRA cells. The chain uses TRBV27 and TRBJ2-1; D uncertain. This TCR was sampled from a young man in good health. Some clones in this sample may be carry-over from other donors' samples. The CDR3 protein is CASSPGNEQFF. DNA of the CDR3: TGTGCCAGCAGCCCCGGAAATGAGCAGTTCTTC.